This T cell receptor beta chain emerged from a study of CD8 T cells in ankylosing spondylitis. Germline values: CDR1 DFQATT, CDR2 SNEGSKA (reference sequence). CDR3 size: 16 residues. V was clipped by 2 bases and J by 4 bases; unmatched bases: 7. The sample holds a few counts of this clonotype. Its antigen is not known. Study-level findings and limits: A TCR beta motif of several highly homologous variants seemed to mark ankylosing spondylitis blood. Within matched ankylosing spondylitis synovial fluid, disease-linked clones were reportedly significantly enriched.

Quantitative 5'-RACE with molecular barcodes generated TCR beta libraries. TCRdb reanalysed the 5' RACE reads using MiXCR and keeps one entry per CDR3 protein. There are 100,000 to 150,000 distinct CDR3 sequences in the sample; roughly 9% occur only once, and 2.5% to 3.5% lies in the top ten. The material sequenced was blood, either unsorted or a sorted T cell fraction (not recorded which). The V and J genes are TRBV20-1 and TRBJ2-2; 10 nucleotides agree with TRBD2. The receptor's source is a male donor with ankylosing spondylitis or in good health (not recorded which). This CDR3 reads CSARTLAGGFTGELFF. Here the CDR3 DNA reads TGCAGTGCTAGAACATTAGCGGGAGGCTTCACCGGGGAGCTGTTTTTT.